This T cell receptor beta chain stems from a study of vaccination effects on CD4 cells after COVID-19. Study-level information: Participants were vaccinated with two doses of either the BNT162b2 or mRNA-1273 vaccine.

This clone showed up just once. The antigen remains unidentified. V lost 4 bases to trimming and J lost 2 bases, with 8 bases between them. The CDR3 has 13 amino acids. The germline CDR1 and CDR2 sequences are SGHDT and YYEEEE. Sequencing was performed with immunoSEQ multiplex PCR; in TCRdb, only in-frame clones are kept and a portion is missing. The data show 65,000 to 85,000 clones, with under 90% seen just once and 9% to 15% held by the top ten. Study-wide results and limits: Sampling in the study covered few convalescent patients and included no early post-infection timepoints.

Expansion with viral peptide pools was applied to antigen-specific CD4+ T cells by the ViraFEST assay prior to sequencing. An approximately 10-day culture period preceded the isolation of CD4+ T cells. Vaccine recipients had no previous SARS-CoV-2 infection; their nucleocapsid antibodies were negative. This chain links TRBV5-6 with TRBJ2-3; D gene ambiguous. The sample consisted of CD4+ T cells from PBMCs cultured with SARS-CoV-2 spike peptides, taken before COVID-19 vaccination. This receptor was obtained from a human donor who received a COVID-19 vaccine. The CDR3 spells CASSMDLTDTQYF. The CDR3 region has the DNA TGTGCCAGCAGCATGGACCTCACAGATACGCAGTATTTT.